Here is one T cell receptor beta chain with its context. Its antigen is unidentified. The assay, immunoSEQ v3.0, was run at survey level. Sequencing was performed with immunoSEQ multiplex PCR; in TCRdb, only in-frame clones are kept and a portion is missing. The table has approximately 26,000 clones, 84% seen once; the top ten hold around 6%. The data are from a study of long-term antiretroviral therapy in people with HIV. Study results and caveats: Among HIV repertoires, CDR3 length ranges were narrower than those of controls.

V was pared by 3 bases and J by 6 bases, with 11 bases between. The CDR3 has 13 residues. Germline CDR1 SGHAT, CDR2 FQNNGV. Sequences were derived from unsorted PBMCs, sampled 0.4 years after starting antiretroviral therapy. The genes are TRBV11-2 and TRBJ1-2; D uncertain. This sequence originates from a man between 18 and 29 years old with HIV. CDR3 bases: TGTGCCAGCAGCTTCCAGAGGTTCGATGGCTACACCTTC. This gives the protein CASSFQRFDGYTF.